This entry is about one TCR beta chain. The data were taken from a study of shared clonotypes between healthy human individuals. Clones were sequenced by immunoSEQ multiplex PCR, and TCRdb holds only the in-frame ones, with some missing. The table lists approximately 2.1 million clones, approximately 93% of them singletons. CDR1 and CDR2 from the germline V gene are MDHEN and SYDVKM. The germline V and J ends were trimmed by 7 bases and 6 bases, with 21 bases remaining between them. The CDR3 is made up of 15 amino acids. The clonotype was recovered from a man aged 18 to 30 in good health. Some clones in this sample may be carry-over from other donors' samples. The chain recombines TRBV28 with TRBJ1-2; D is possibly TRBD1 (5 bases). Sequencing was carried out using naive CD4+ T cells from PBMCs. Subset defined: CD45RA+ positively selected. CDR3 coding DNA: TGTGCCAGCACCAACGGGGCCGTAGGGGCCGATGGCTACACCTTC. This gives the protein CASTNGAVGADGYTF.